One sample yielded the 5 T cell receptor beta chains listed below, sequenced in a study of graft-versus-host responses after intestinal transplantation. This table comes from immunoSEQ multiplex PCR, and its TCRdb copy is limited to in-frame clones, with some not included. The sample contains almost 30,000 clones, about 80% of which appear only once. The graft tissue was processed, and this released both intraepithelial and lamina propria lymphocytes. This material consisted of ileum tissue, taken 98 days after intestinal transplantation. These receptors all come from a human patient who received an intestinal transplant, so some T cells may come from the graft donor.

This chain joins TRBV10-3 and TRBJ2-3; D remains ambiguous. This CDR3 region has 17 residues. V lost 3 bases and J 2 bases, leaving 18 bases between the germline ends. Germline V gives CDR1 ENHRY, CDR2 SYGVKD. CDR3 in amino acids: CAISDPESRHITDTQYF. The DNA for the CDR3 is TGTGCCATCAGTGACCCCGAATCAAGACACATCACAGATACGCAGTATTTT.

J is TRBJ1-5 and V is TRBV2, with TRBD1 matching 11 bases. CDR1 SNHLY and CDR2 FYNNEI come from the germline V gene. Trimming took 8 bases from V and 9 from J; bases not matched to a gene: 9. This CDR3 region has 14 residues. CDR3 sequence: CASVSGTGGRPQHF. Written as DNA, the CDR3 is TGTGCCAGCGTATCCGGGACAGGGGGTCGGCCCCAGCATTTT.

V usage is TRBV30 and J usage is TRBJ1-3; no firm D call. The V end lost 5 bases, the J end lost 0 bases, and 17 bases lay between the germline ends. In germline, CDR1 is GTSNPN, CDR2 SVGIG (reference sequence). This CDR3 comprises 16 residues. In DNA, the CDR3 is TGTGCCTGGGGTGGTGGCAGTGGTCTCTCTGGAAACACCATATATTTT. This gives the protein CAWGGGSGLSGNTIYF.

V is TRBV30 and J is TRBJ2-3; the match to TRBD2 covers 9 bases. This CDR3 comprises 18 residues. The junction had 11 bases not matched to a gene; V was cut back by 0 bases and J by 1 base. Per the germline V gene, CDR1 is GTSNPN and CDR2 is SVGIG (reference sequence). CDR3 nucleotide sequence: TGTGCCTGGAGTGTAGGACCTCTCAGCGGGGGGCGCACAGATACGCAGTATTTT. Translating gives CAWSVGPLSGGRTDTQYF.

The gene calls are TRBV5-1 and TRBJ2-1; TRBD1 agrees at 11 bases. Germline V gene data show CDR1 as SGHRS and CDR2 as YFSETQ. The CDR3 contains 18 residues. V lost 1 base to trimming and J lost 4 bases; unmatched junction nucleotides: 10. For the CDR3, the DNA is TGCGCCAGCAGCTTGTATTCCTGGGGACAGGGGGAATACAATGAGCAGTTCTTC. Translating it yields CASSLYSWGQGEYNEQFF.